A selection of T cell receptor beta chains follows, all from one sample in a study of blood T cell repertoires in COVID-19. Using immunoSEQ multiplex PCR, the repertoire was profiled, and TCRdb retains in-frame clones only, with some absent. Counted here are more than 150,000 clones, 65% to 80% occurring once; the ten biggest clones make up roughly 12%. What was sequenced was peripheral blood. The receptors were gathered from a man aged 50 to 60 who had recovered from COVID-19. The CDR3 runs from the conserved cysteine through the conserved F or W.

>TRBJ2-1|TRBV18
CASSLRTADNEQFF
>TRBJ2-7|TRBV25-1
CASSWNSGRVEQYF
>TRBJ1-2|TRBV7-2
CASSPNPGDYGYTF
>TRBJ1-4|TRBV5-1
CASSVGLNEKLFF
>TRBJ1-2|TRBV10-3
CAITGQPNYGYTF
>TRBJ1-2|TRBV18
CASSPDRVDYTF
>TRBJ1-4|TRBV3-1/TRBV3-2
CASSLRTGSEKLFF
>TRBJ2-3|TRBV10-1
CASKASEADTQYF
>TRBJ1-2|TRBV4-3
CASSQEAGGRRGGYTF
>TRBJ2-1|TRBV11-3
CASSLEGESSNEQFF
>TRBJ1-1|TRBV6-2/TRBV6-3
CASSSVQGNTEAFF
>TRBJ2-3|TRBV19
CASSIRLGDTQYF
>TRBJ2-3|TRBV3-1/TRBV3-2
CASSQDMAAGGTDTQYF
>TRBJ1-4|TRBV18
CASSPGASEKLFF
>TRBJ1-3|TRBV5-1
CASSTFGSGGNTIYF
>TRBJ1-1|TRBV12-3/TRBV12-4
CASSDYGNTEAFF
>TRBJ2-3|TRBV3-1/TRBV3-2
CASSQSGNTQYF
>TRBJ1-2|TRBV3-1/TRBV3-2
CASSRAGDSTSNYGYTF
>TRBJ1-2|TRBV12-3/TRBV12-4
CASSSTTGYGYTF
>TRBJ2-5|TRBV7-2
CASRTTGTAETQYF
>TRBJ1-6|TRBV5-1
CASSLQGQSSYNSPLHF
>TRBJ2-5|TRBV24-1
CATGGTSGRRETQYF
>TRBJ2-3|TRBV6-5
CASSLSVAGGDTQYF
>TRBJ2-2|TRBV6-5
CASSSYTGELFF
>TRBJ2-5|TRBV9
CASSVGQYQETQYF
>TRBJ1-2|TRBV4-3
CASSQEGRNYGYTF
>TRBJ1-1|TRBV28
CASSGRTGMNTEAFF
>TRBJ1-5|TRBV24-1
CATEAGSNQPQHF
>TRBJ2-1|TRBV13
CASSPLWDFKGAFNEQFF
>TRBJ1-1|TRBV6-1
CASSEGQVWAEAFF
>TRBJ2-5|TRBV3-1/TRBV3-2
CASSATSGKQETQYF
>TRBJ2-6|TRBV20-1
CSASPFSGANVLTF
>TRBJ2-5|TRBV27
CASSSLTGQETQYF
>TRBJ2-7|TRBV7-2
CASSPLRHSVNEQYF
>TRBJ2-7|TRBV4-1
CASSQRQDSYEQYF
>TRBJ2-1|TRBV5-1
CASSIWEPSYNEQFF
>TRBJ1-3|TRBV2
CASTGDSGNTIYF
>TRBJ2-7|TRBV25-1
CASSLGTPSYEQYF
>TRBJ1-1|TRBV19
CASSPNPGSTEAFF
>TRBJ2-6|TRBV18
CASSPTGANVLTF
>TRBJ2-3|TRBV5-4
CASSLAQGRTDTQYF
>TRBJ2-1|TRBV30
CAWKRTVSMNEQFF
>TRBJ2-7|TRBV19
CASSIVVLSGGASEQYF
>TRBJ2-2|TRBV24-1
CATSDFEGGRIGELFF
>TRBJ2-7|TRBV28
CASRTGPYEQYF
>TRBJ1-1|TRBV7-2
CASSQGQGATEAFF